This record concerns one TCR beta chain sequence. These data are taken from a study of shared clonotypes between healthy human individuals. Study in general: Each donor's CD4 naive and CD4 memory cells filled three plates apiece, CD8 naive two, and CD8 memory one.

In the original processing: Because ImmunoSEQ provided only junction sequences with no quality scores, the filtering differed. Sequencing used immunoSEQ multiplex PCR; TCRdb keeps in-frame clones, though not all of them. V, J and clone size are those of that table, while D and trimming were read from the DNA. This sample has millions of clones; over 85% occur once, and the top ten carry about 0.39%. Germline-derived CDR1 and CDR2 are MGHRA and YSYEKL. The V and J ends lost 0 bases and 7 bases respectively, with 16 bases between them. The CDR3 loop spans 16 amino acids. Sequenced material: naive CD4+ T cells from PBMCs. Documented subset: CD45RA+ positively selected. The V gene is TRBV4-1, the J gene TRBJ2-1; D might be TRBD2 (6 bases). This TCR was sampled from a young man in good health. Some clones in this sample may be carry-over from other donors' samples. CDR3 bases: TGCGCCAGCAGCCAAGATCCGGGGCGGAGGGTTAATGAGCAGTTCTTC. Residues: CASSQDPGRRVNEQFF.